Shown below are 21 T cell receptor beta chains from a single sample sequenced in a study of shared clonotypes between healthy human individuals. Data came from immunoSEQ multiplex PCR; TCRdb stores just in-frame clones and leaves some out. The sample consists of 2 million to 3 million clones, 90% to 95% of them appearing once. Specimen: naive CD4+ T cells sorted from blood. Subset meaning: CD45RA+ positively selected. The receptors were gathered from a man aged 18-30 years in good health.

This chain joins TRBV5-4 and TRBJ2-2; D is uncertain. CDR1 is SGHNT, CDR2 YYREEE, per germline (reference sequence). The CDR3 contains 16 residues. Trimming removed 2 bases from V and 2 bases from J, with 13 bases in between. The CDR3 nucleotides are TGTGCCAGCAGCTTTACTTTCCGTACCAACACCGGGGAGCTGTTTTTT. Amino acid sequence: CASSFTFRTNTGELFF.

The rearrangement uses TRBV18 and TRBJ2-7; D is unresolved. V was shortened by 2 bases and J by 6 bases, with 11 bases between the two germline ends. The CDR3 is 13 residues long. Germline assignment: CDR1 KGHSH and CDR2 LQKENI. CDR3 loop: CASSPNSQLEQYF. The CDR3 region has the DNA TGTGCCAGCTCACCAAACAGCCAACTCGAGCAGTACTTC.

The gene calls are TRBV6-4 and TRBJ2-3; tentative D call: TRBD2 (5 bases). Trimming took 2 bases from V and 4 from J, leaving 10 bases between them. The CDR3 totals 14 residues. From germline, CDR1 is MRHNA and CDR2 SNTAGT. This chain's CDR3 is CASSDEFGADTQYF. The CDR3 DNA follows: TGTGCCAGCAGTGACGAATTCGGGGCAGATACGCAGTATTTT.

The chain recombines TRBV19 with TRBJ1-1; D gene ambiguous. Germline-derived CDR1 and CDR2 are LNHDA and SQIVND (reference sequence). This CDR3 is 13 amino acids long. V was pared by 8 bases and J by 0 bases, with 10 bases between. The CDR3 spells CASLGSMNTEAFF. DNA of the CDR3: TGTGCCAGTTTAGGGTCCATGAACACTGAAGCTTTCTTT.

The V gene is TRBV28, the J gene TRBJ2-3; TRBD1 matches at 7 bases. The V segment lost 2 bases and the J segment 3 bases; nucleotides outside the gene matches: 5. The CDR3 spans 15 residues. Germline V CDR1 and CDR2: MDHEN, SYDVKM. CDR3 region: CASSLRQGGTDTQYF. In DNA form, the CDR3 reads TGTGCCAGCAGTTTACGACAGGGTGGGACAGATACGCAGTATTTT. The full variable domain, in which reference TRBV28 and TRBJ2-3 provide the parts outside the CDR3, is DVKVTQSSRYLVKRTGEKVFLECVQDMDHENMFWYRQDPGLGLRLIYFSYDVKMKEKGDIPEGYSVSREKKERFSLILESASTNQTSMYLCASSLRQGGTDTQYFGPGTRLTVL.

This CDR3 reads CASSQDGFEAFF. The DNA for the CDR3 is TGTGCCAGCAGCCAGGATGGATTTGAAGCTTTCTTT. This chain uses TRBV7-9 with TRBJ1-1; D is undetermined. The ends were cut back, 5 bases at V and 7 bases at J, with 11 bases in the middle. The CDR3 is 12 amino acids. Germline V CDR1 and CDR2: SEHNR, FQNEAQ (reference sequence).

This rearrangement joins TRBV6-5 to TRBJ1-5, with 8 bases aligning to TRBD1. CDR3 size: 14 residues. Trimming took 2 bases from V and 11 from J; bases not matched to a gene: 8. Germline CDR1 and CDR2: MNHEY and SVGAGI. CDR3 bases: TGTGCCAGCAGTTACCCTTTAGGACAGGGCACCCAGCATTTT. Its translation is CASSYPLGQGTQHF.

This clone was seen more than once but under ten times. The gene calls are TRBV5-1 and TRBJ1-5, with D maybe TRBD1 (5 bases). The CDR3 runs to 16 residues. Germline loops: CDR1 SGHRS, CDR2 YFSETQ. V dropped 0 bases and J dropped 1 base, with 11 bases sitting between them. Here the CDR3 reads CASSLAGQGSNQPQHF. Written as DNA, the CDR3 is TGCGCCAGCAGCTTGGCCGGGCAGGGAAGCAATCAGCCCCAGCATTTT. The entire variable domain, with the rest obtained from reference TRBV5-1 and TRBJ1-5, is as follows: KAGVTQTPRYLIKTRGQQVTLSCSPISGHRSVSWYQQTPGQGLQFLFEYFSETQRNKGNFPGRFSGRQFSNSRSEMNVSTLELGDSALYLCASSLAGQGSNQPQHFGDGTRLSIL.

This chain links TRBV7-2 with TRBJ2-2; a weak D match, TRBD1 (6 bases). The CDR3 covers 16 residues. V lost 1 base and J 0 bases, leaving 9 bases between the germline ends. Germline V gene data show CDR1 as SGHTA and CDR2 as FQGNSA. This CDR3 is CASSLERTANTGELFF. Written as DNA, the CDR3 is TGTGCCAGCAGCTTAGAAAGGACAGCGAACACCGGGGAGCTGTTTTTT.

V gene TRBV28 combines with J gene TRBJ1-4, with unresolved D. The germline V gene encodes CDR1 MDHEN and CDR2 SYDVKM. V was cut by 3 bases and J by 5 bases, with 10 bases left in between. The CDR3 totals 14 residues. CDR3 sequence reads: CASSLAGLNEKLFF. CDR3 bases: TGTGCCAGCAGTTTGGCAGGATTAAATGAAAAACTGTTTTTT.

The V gene is TRBV27, the J gene TRBJ1-2, with D perhaps TRBD1 (6 bases). The germline V gene encodes CDR1 MNHEY and CDR2 SMNVEV (reference sequence). This CDR3 comprises 14 residues. Deletions cut 3 bases from V and 8 bases from J, with 16 bases between. The CDR3 loop reads CASSLGGGRNGYTF. CDR3 DNA: TGTGCCAGCAGTTTGGGAGGGGGACGGAACGGCTACACCTTC.

This chain uses TRBV11-2 with TRBJ1-5, with unresolved D. The CDR3 is 16 amino acids. Germline CDR1 is SGHAT and CDR2 is FQNNGV. The V and J ends lost 0 bases and 4 bases respectively, with 13 bases between them. CDR3 loop: CASSLDLIQSNQPQHF. The DNA of the CDR3 is TGTGCCAGCAGCTTAGATCTAATACAGTCAAATCAGCCCCAGCATTTT. The full variable domain, rest sourced from reference TRBV11-2 and TRBJ1-5, is EAGVAQSPRYKIIEKRQSVAFWCNPISGHATLYWYQQILGQGPKLLIQFQNNGVVDDSQLPKDRFSAERLKGVDSTLKIQPAKLEDSAVYLCASSLDLIQSNQPQHFGDGTRLSIL.

The gene calls are TRBV5-3 and TRBJ2-6; a possible D gene is TRBD2 (6 bases). TRBV5-3 is annotated as an ORF whose role is uncertain. Trimming pared 4 bases from V and 0 bases from J, leaving 26 bases between. This CDR3 spans 21 amino acids. For the CDR3, the DNA is TGTGCCAGAAGCCGGGCCGGGGGTTCCTGCCCGTCCGACTCTGGGGCCAACGTCCTGACTTTC. It codes for CARSRAGGSCPSDSGANVLTF.

J is TRBJ2-5 and V is TRBV5-1; TRBD2 matches at 9 bases. Germline V CDR1 and CDR2: SGHRS, YFSETQ. The CDR3 sequence is 15 residues long. Trimming at V came to 1 base and at J to 5 bases, leaving 6 bases not matched to a gene. The CDR3 reads CASSLRVAGDETQYF. CDR3 in DNA: TGCGCCAGCAGCTTGAGGGTAGCGGGAGATGAGACCCAGTACTTC.

This sequence joins TRBV5-4 and TRBJ2-5; 9 nucleotides agree with TRBD2. The germline CDR1 and CDR2 sequences are SGHNT and YYREEE (reference sequence). The trim removed 5 bases at V and 3 bases at J, leaving 5 bases unmatched. The CDR3 runs 14 residues. CDR3 DNA sequence: TGTGCCAGCAGTAGCGGGGGAGTTGAAGAGACCCAGTACTTC. This sequence encodes CASSSGGVEETQYF.

This rearrangement joins TRBV7-8 to TRBJ1-2; tentative D call: TRBD1 (5 bases). Trimming took 5 bases from V and 4 from J, leaving 14 bases between them. Per germline, CDR1 SGHVS and CDR2 FQNEAQ. The CDR3 contains 14 residues. Here the CDR3 reads CASSRRDVFYGYTF. CDR3 in DNA: TGTGCCAGCAGCAGGAGGGACGTTTTCTATGGCTACACCTTC. Together with reference TRBV7-8 and TRBJ1-2, the CDR3 gives the full variable domain: GAGVSQSPRYKVAKRGQDVALRCDPISGHVSLFWYQQALGQGPEFLTYFQNEAQLDKSGLPSDRFFAERPEGSVSTLKIQRTQQEDSAVYLCASSRRDVFYGYTFGSGTRLTVV.

About this clone: Other DNA sequences in the sample encode the same CDR3. The V call is TRBV5-1, the J call TRBJ2-7; 9 nucleotides line up with TRBD1. CDR3 length equals 13 residues. CDR1 and CDR2 (germline): SGHRS, YFSETQ. The V and J ends lost 4 bases and 2 bases, in that order; junction bases with no gene match: 1. The CDR3 loop is CASSRTGAYEQYF. CDR3 sequence (DNA): TGCGCCAGCAGCAGGACAGGGGCCTACGAGCAGTACTTC.

The CDR3 nucleotides are TGTGCCAGCAGACACTACGAGCAGTACTTC. This encodes CASRHYEQYF. The chain recombines TRBV6-1 with TRBJ2-7; no clear D gene. In germline, CDR1 is MNHNS, CDR2 SASEGT. The CDR3 is made up of 10 amino acids. V was pared by 6 bases and J by 3 bases, with 3 bases between.

The chain couples TRBV30 to TRBJ2-2; tentative D call: TRBD2 (6 bases). The CDR3 totals 14 residues. Deletions cut 0 bases from V and 4 bases from J, with 9 bases between. Germline V gene sequence: CDR1 GTSNPN, CDR2 SVGIG (reference sequence). The CDR3 region has the DNA TGTGCCTGGAGTGTACAAGCGGGCACCGGGGAGCTGTTTTTT. The encoded protein is CAWSVQAGTGELFF.

J is TRBJ2-7 and V is TRBV6-5; 7 nucleotides line up with TRBD2. The CDR3 loop spans 13 amino acids. Germline values: CDR1 MNHEY, CDR2 SVGAGI. Unmatched junction bases numbered 6, after V lost 6 bases and J lost 4 bases. The CDR3 loop is CASSRTRGYEQYF. The CDR3 DNA reads TGTGCCAGCAGCCGGACTAGGGGTTACGAGCAGTACTTC.

The chain uses TRBV6-1 and TRBJ2-7; D remains ambiguous. The CDR3 length is 11 residues. V was clipped by 7 bases and J by 5 bases, with 9 bases between them. Germline values: CDR1 MNHNS, CDR2 SASEGT. In DNA, the CDR3 is TGTGCCAGCACGTATGGGAACGAGCAGTACTTC. It is translated as CASTYGNEQYF.